These 7 T cell receptor beta chains came from one sample sequenced in a study of T-cell memory formation after mild COVID-19. TCRdb re-derived calls from the 5' RACE reads in MiXCR, one entry per CDR3 protein. The sample consists of 35,000 to 40,000 distinct CDR3 sequences, less than 8% of them appearing once. The sample was PBMCs or a T cell subset sorted from them (not recorded which). These TCRs come from an adult who had mild COVID-19 (a few samples of this study predate the infection). Cell type and time point are not known.

This clonotype was detected a few times. CDR3 coding DNA: TGTGCCAGCAGCTGGGGACAGGGGATCCCCGGCTTGACTAATGAAAAACTGTTTTTT. Protein sequence: CASSWGQGIPGLTNEKLFF. The chain uses TRBV5-6 and TRBJ1-4; TRBD1 agrees at 10 bases. The V and J ends lost 3 bases and 2 bases, in that order; junction bases with no gene match: 13. Germline CDR1 SGHDT, CDR2 YYEEEE. CDR3 length: 19 amino acids.

This clonotype was detected ten times or more. J is TRBJ2-3 and V is TRBV2; possibly TRBD1 for D (6 bases). Germline V lookup: CDR1 SNHLY, CDR2 FYNNEI. The V end was cut by 6 bases, the J end by 4 bases, with 20 bases between. This CDR3 contains 16 residues. The CDR3 nucleotides are TGTGCCAGCAGGGACCGGTCGGTTCCAGGGGCAGATACGCAGTATTTT. Its translation: CASRDRSVPGADTQYF.

In this sample, this clonotype turned up many times. DNA of the CDR3: TGCGCCAGCAGCTTCCGCGAGCGGGGATCCGATACGCAGTATTTT. This codes for CASSFRERGSDTQYF. The V call is TRBV5-1, the J call TRBJ2-3; 7 bases map to TRBD2. The germline V gene encodes CDR1 SGHRS and CDR2 YFSETQ. This CDR3 has 15 amino acids. V dropped 2 bases and J dropped 6; count of bases not matched to a gene: 9.

This clonotype was seen many times. This chain uses TRBV5-1 with TRBJ2-4; 10 nucleotides line up with TRBD2. Unmatched junction bases numbered 8, after V lost 1 base and J lost 7 bases. This CDR3 comprises 16 residues. Germline V CDR1 and CDR2: SGHRS, YFSETQ. In nucleotides, the CDR3 is TGCGCCAGCAGCTTGTTCCCTAGCGGGAGAGAGAACATTCAGTACTTC. It encodes CASSLFPSGRENIQYF.

This clonotype was seen many times. This chain connects TRBV7-2 to TRBJ1-1; possibly TRBD1 for D (5 bases). The CDR3 has 14 residues. Germline V gene data show CDR1 as SGHTA and CDR2 as FQGNSA. The germline V and J ends were trimmed by 5 bases and 3 bases, with 13 bases remaining between them. This CDR3 reads CASSPGGGDTEAFF. The CDR3 nucleotides read TGTGCCAGCAGCCCAGGTGGGGGGGACACTGAAGCTTTCTTT.

In regard to this clonotype: A much bigger clone sits one base away, suggesting this may be a read error. The genes are TRBV12-3 or TRBV12-4 and TRBJ1-5; 7 bases match TRBD1. This CDR3 is built from 13 residues. The CDR3 loop is CASSLQGNQPQNF. The CDR3 coding sequence is TGTGCCAGCAGTCTACAGGGGAACCAGCCCCAGAATTTT.

This clonotype was counted only a few times. This chain links TRBV12-3 or TRBV12-4 with TRBJ2-2; D perhaps matches TRBD1 (5 bases). The V end was cut by 1 base, the J end by 5 bases, with 11 bases between. The length of the CDR3 is 15 residues. The CDR3 coding sequence is TGTGCCAGCAGTTTAGAGACAGAGAGGACCGGGGAGCTGTTTTTT. Translating gives CASSLETERTGELFF.